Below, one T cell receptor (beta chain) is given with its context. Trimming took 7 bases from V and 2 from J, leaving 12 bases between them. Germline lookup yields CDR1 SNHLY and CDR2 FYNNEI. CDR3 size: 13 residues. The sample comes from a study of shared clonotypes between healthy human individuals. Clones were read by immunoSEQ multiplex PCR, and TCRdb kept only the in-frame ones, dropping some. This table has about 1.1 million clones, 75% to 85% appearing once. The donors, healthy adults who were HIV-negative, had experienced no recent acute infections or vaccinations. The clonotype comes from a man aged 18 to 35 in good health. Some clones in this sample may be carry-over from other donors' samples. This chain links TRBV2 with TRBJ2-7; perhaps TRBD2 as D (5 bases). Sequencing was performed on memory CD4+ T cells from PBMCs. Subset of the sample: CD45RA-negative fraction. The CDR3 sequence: CASTGGLTYEQYF. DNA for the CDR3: TGTGCCAGCACCGGCGGACTTACCTACGAGCAGTACTTC.